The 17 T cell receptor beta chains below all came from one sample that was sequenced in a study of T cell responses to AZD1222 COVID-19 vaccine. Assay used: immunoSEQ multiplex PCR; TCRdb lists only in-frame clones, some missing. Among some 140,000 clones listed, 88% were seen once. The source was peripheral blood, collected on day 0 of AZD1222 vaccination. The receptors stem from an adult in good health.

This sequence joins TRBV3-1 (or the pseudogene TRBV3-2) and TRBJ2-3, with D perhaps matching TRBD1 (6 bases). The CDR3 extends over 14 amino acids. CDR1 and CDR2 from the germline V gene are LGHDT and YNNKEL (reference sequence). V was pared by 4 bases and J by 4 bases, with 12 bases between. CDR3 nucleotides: TGTGCCAGCAGCCTCGGGGCAGGGGCAGATACGCAGTATTTT. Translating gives CASSLGAGADTQYF.

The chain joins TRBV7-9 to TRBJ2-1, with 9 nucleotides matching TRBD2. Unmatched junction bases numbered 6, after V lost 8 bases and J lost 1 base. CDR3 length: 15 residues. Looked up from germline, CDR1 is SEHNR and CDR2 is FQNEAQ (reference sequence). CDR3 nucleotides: TGTGCCAGCGTCACTAGCGGGCCTTCCTACAATGAGCAGTTCTTC. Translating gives CASVTSGPSYNEQFF.

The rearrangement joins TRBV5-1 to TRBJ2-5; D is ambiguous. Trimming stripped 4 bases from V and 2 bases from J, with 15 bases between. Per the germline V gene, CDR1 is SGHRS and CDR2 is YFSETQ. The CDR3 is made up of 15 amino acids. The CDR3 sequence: CASSEGAAGQETQYF. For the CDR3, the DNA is TGCGCCAGCAGCGAAGGTGCGGCAGGACAAGAGACCCAGTACTTC.

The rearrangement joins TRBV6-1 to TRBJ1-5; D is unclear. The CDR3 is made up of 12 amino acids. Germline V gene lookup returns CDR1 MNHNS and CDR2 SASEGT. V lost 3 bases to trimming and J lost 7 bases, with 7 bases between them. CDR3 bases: TGTGCCAGCAGTGAGGGCCGGCAGCCCCAGCATTTT. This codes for CASSEGRQPQHF.

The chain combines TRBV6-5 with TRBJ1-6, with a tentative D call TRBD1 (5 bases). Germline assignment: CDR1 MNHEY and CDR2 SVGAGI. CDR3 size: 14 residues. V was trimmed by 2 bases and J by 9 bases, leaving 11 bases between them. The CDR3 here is CASSYGQGSSPLHF. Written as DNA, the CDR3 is TGTGCCAGCAGTTACGGGCAGGGTAGTTCACCCCTCCACTTT.

The CDR3 DNA is TGTGCCAGCAGCCCCTACAGGGATAATCAGCCCCAGCATTTT. Translation gives CASSPYRDNQPQHF. The chain uses TRBV7-2 and TRBJ1-5, with D perhaps matching TRBD1 (6 bases). Germline V gene lookup returns CDR1 SGHTA and CDR2 FQGNSA. V lost 5 bases and J 4 bases, leaving 12 bases between the germline ends. CDR3 length equals 14 residues.

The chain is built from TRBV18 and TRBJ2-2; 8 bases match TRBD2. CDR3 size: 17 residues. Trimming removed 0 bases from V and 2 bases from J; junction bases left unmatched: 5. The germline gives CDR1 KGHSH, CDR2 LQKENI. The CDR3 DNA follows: TGTGCCAGCTCACCACCGAATAGCGGGGCCAACACCGGGGAGCTGTTTTTT. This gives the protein CASSPPNSGANTGELFF.

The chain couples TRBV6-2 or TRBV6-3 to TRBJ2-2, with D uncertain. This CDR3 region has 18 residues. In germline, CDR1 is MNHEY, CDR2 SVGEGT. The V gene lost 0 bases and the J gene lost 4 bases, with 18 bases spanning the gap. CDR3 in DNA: TGTGCCAGCAGTTACTCGAGTTTAACTAAAACCCGCACCGGGGAGCTGTTTTTT. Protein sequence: CASSYSSLTKTRTGELFF.

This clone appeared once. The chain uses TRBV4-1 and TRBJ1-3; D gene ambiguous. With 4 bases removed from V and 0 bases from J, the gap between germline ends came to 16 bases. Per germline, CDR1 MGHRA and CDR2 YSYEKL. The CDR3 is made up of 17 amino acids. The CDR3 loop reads CASSPRHLGSSGNTIYF. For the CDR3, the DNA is TGCGCCAGCAGCCCCAGACACCTCGGAAGCTCTGGAAACACCATATATTTT.

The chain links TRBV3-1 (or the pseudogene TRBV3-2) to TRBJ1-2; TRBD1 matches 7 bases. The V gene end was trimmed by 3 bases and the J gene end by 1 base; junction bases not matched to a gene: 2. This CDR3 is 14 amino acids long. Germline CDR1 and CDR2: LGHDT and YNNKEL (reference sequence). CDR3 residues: CASSQGQINYGYTF. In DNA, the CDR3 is TGTGCCAGCAGCCAGGGACAGATTAACTATGGCTACACCTTC.

The CDR3 DNA reads TGCGCCAGCAGCAGCAACTCAGGGACGAGAAACACCATATATTTT. Its protein is CASSSNSGTRNTIYF. The chain links TRBV5-1 to TRBJ1-3; D is perhaps TRBD1 (5 bases). The V end was cut by 4 bases, the J end by 5 bases, with 16 bases between. The CDR3 extends over 15 amino acids. The germline V gene has CDR1 SGHRS and CDR2 YFSETQ.

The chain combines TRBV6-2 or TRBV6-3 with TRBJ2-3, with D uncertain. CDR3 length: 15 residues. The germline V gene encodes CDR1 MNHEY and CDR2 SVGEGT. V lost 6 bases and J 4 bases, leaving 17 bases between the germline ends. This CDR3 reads CASSPETRFPDTQYF. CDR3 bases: TGTGCCAGCAGCCCAGAGACTCGGTTCCCAGATACGCAGTATTTT.

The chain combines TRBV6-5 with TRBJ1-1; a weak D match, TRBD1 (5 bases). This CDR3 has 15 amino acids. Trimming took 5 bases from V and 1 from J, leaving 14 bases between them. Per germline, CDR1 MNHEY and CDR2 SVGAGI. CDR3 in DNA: TGTGCCAGCAGTCCAAGGGTAAGGGGGAACACTGAAGCTTTCTTT. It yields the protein CASSPRVRGNTEAFF.

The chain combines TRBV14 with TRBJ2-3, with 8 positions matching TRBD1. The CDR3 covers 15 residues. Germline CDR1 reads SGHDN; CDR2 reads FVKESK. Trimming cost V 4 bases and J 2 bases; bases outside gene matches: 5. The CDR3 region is CASSPRQGPTDTQYF. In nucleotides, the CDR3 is TGTGCCAGCAGCCCACGACAGGGGCCCACAGATACGCAGTATTTT.

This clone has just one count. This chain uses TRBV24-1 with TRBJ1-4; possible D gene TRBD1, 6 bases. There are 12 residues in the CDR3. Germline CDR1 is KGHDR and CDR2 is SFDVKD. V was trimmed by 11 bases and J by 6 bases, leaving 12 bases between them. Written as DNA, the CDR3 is TGTGCCAGCAGGGGCGCAGATGAAAAACTGTTTTTT. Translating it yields CASRGADEKLFF.

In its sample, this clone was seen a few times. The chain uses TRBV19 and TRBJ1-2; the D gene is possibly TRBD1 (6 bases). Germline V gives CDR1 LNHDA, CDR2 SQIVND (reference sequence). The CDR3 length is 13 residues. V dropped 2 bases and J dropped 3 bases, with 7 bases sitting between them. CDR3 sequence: CASSINRDYGYTF. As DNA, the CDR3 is TGTGCCAGTAGTATAAACAGGGACTATGGCTACACCTTC.

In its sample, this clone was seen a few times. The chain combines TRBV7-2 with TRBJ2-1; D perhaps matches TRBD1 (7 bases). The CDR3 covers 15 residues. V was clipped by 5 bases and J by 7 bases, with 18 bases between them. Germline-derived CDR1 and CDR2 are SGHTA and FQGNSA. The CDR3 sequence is CASSTQGREENEQFF. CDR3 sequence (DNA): TGTGCCAGCAGCACACAGGGGCGGGAAGAGAATGAGCAGTTCTTC.